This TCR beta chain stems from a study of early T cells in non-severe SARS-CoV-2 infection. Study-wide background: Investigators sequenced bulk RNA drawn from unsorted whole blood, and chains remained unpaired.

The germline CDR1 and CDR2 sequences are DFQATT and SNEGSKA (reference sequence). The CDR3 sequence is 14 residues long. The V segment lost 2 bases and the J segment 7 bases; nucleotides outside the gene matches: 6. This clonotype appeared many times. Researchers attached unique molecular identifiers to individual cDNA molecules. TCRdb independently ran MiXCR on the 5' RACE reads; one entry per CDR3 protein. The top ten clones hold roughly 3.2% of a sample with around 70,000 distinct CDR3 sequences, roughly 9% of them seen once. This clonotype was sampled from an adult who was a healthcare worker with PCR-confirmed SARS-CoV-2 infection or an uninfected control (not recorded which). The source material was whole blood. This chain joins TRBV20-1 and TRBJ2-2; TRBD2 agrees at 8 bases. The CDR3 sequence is CSARIAGKNGELFF. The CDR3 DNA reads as TGCAGTGCTAGAATAGCGGGAAAGAACGGGGAGCTGTTTTTT.